The clone carrying this T cell receptor beta chain was seen more than once but under ten times. Its specificity is unknown. TCRdb processed the reads anew with MiXCR; each CDR3 protein has one entry. The sample has 680,000 or so distinct CDR3 sequences; about a third are singletons. This sample was included in a study of T cell repertoires in cytomegalovirus infection. On the study more broadly: CMV infection and matching HLA type were both indicated by public TCR beta signatures. Study-level results: Within the response measured ex vivo, HLA-C-restricted CMV-specific TCR beta clonotypes were dominant. Pooled public TCR beta family frequency picked out CMV carriers with the relevant HLA.

The germline V gene has CDR1 SGHTA and CDR2 FQGNSA. The length of the CDR3 is 13 residues. V lost 5 bases, J lost 3 bases, and 10 bases lay in between. The receptor's source is a human donor in good health (CMV status not recorded). Some clones in this sample may be carry-over from other donors' samples. The J gene is TRBJ1-1, the V gene TRBV7-2; possible D gene TRBD1, 5 bases. The source material was PBMCs. The CDR3 DNA is TGTGCCAGCAGCCCAATCAGGGACACTGAAGCTTTCTTT. This sequence encodes CASSPIRDTEAFF.